Below, 28 T cell receptor beta chains from the same sample are listed, as sequenced in a study of CD8+CD57+ T cells in acquired aplastic anemia. Both TCR beta VDJ combination and CDR3 sequence profiling were carried out. Genomic DNA was the template for this profiling. TCRdb reprocessed the reads via MiXCR and lists one record per CDR3 protein. The sample yields some 170,000 distinct CDR3 sequences, around 48% seen once. All sequencing subjects had displayed CD8+CD57+ cell expansion on flow cytometry. Sequencing was done on a sample of sorted CD4+, CD8+, or CD8+CD57+ T cells (not recorded which) from PBMCs. The receptors stem from a human donor with aplastic anemia.

The chain carries TRBV5-6 and TRBJ2-3, with D unclear. In germline, CDR1 is SGHDT, CDR2 YYEEEE. Trimming stripped 1 base from V and 2 bases from J, with 5 bases between. There are 13 residues in the CDR3. The CDR3 spells CASSLSITDTQYF. CDR3 nucleotides: TGTGCCAGCAGCTTGAGTATCACAGATACGCAGTATTTT. Full variable domain (remainder filled in from reference TRBV5-6 and TRBJ2-3): DAGVTQSPTHLIKTRGQQVTLRCSPKSGHDTVSWYQQALGQGPQFIFQYYEEEERQRGNFPDRFSGHQFPNYSSELNVNALLLGDSALYLCASSLSITDTQYFGPGTRLTVL.

The chain links TRBV7-9 to TRBJ2-7; 15 bases agree with TRBD2. Germline CDR1 SEHNR, CDR2 FQNEAQ (reference sequence). The CDR3 spans 15 residues. V dropped 5 bases and J dropped 13; count of bases not matched to a gene: 12. CDR3 region: CASSHPQGLAGGRYF. The CDR3 DNA is TGTGCCAGCAGCCACCCTCAGGGACTAGCGGGAGGCCGCTACTTC.

The genes are TRBV7-6 and TRBJ1-5; D remains ambiguous. Deletions cut 5 bases from V and 4 bases from J, with 9 bases between. CDR1 is SGHVS and CDR2 is FNYEAQ in the germline V gene. CDR3 length equals 13 residues. CDR3 in amino acids: CASSPGRNQPQHF. The CDR3 DNA reads TGTGCCAGCAGCCCGGGGAGGAATCAGCCCCAGCATTTT.

As concerns this clonotype: It may be a read error: a sequence one base away is much more abundant. The chain combines TRBV3-1 with TRBJ2-2; D is perhaps TRBD2 (5 bases). This CDR3 has 12 amino acids. Germline CDR1 is LGHDT and CDR2 is YNNKEL (reference sequence). The CDR3: CASSRYTGELSF. CDR3 bases: TGTGCCAGCAGCCGATACACCGGGGAGCTGTCTTTT.

The chain recombines TRBV6-1 with TRBJ1-3, with D uncertain. The length of the CDR3 is 16 residues. Per the germline V gene, CDR1 is MNHNS and CDR2 is SASEGT. V gave up 6 bases and J gave up 2 bases, with 17 bases separating them. CDR3 DNA: TGTGCCAGCAGCCCGGCTGGGTTAAGGGCTGGAAACACCATATATTTT. Translated, it gives CASSPAGLRAGNTIYF.

V is TRBV7-9 and J is TRBJ1-2, with a possible D match to TRBD1 (6 bases). The CDR3 extends over 12 amino acids. V lost 9 bases, J lost 7 bases, and 15 bases lay in between. Germline V lookup: CDR1 SEHNR, CDR2 FQNEAQ (reference sequence). The CDR3 sequence: CASSSGGRGYTF. In DNA, the CDR3 is TGTGCCAGTAGTAGCGGGGGCCGTGGCTACACCTTC.

CDR3 nucleotides: TGTGCCACCAGCCCAGGGACAGTAAATTCACCCCTCCACTTT. As protein: CATSPGTVNSPLHF. V gene TRBV15 combines with J gene TRBJ1-6; TRBD1 agrees at 7 bases. V trimming: 5 bases; J trimming: 7 bases; junction bases outside the gene matches: 5. The germline CDR1 and CDR2 sequences are LNHNV and YYDKDF (reference sequence). There are 14 residues in the CDR3.

This clonotype turned up a few times. The V gene is TRBV15, the J gene TRBJ2-7; TRBD1 might be the D (6 bases). The ends were cut back, 3 bases at V and 3 bases at J, with 12 bases in the middle. The CDR3 extends over 14 amino acids. Germline V CDR1 and CDR2: LNHNV, YYDKDF (reference sequence). This chain's CDR3 is CATSSAGQIYEQYF. The CDR3 region has the DNA TGTGCCACCAGCAGTGCTGGACAGATCTACGAGCAGTACTTC.

Ten or more counts support this clonotype. This chain links TRBV19 with TRBJ2-3; unclear D gene. In germline, CDR1 is LNHDA, CDR2 SQIVND (reference sequence). The ends were cut back, 4 bases at V and 1 base at J, with 3 bases in the middle. The CDR3 has 12 amino acids. For the CDR3, the DNA is TGTGCCAGTAGTACCCGCACAGATACGCAGTATTTT. It is translated as CASSTRTDTQYF.

This clonotype has a count of ten or more. The V and J genes are TRBV7-2 and TRBJ2-1; TRBD1 agrees at 10 bases. The trim removed 5 bases at V and 2 bases at J, leaving 9 bases unmatched. Germline CDR1 and CDR2: SGHTA and FQGNSA. The CDR3 spans 17 residues. The CDR3 DNA follows: TGTGCCAGCAGCCCCTGGGGGGGGACAGGGGCCTACAATGAGCAGTTCTTC. It translates to CASSPWGGTGAYNEQFF.

This clonotype appeared a few times. The chain joins TRBV20-1 to TRBJ2-7; TRBD2 aligns across 7 bases. The CDR3 has 16 residues. Losses at the gene ends were 2 bases for V and 4 bases for J; bases not matched to a gene: 14. From germline, CDR1 is DFQATT and CDR2 SNEGSKA (reference sequence). As DNA, the CDR3 is TGCAGTGCTAGACCCTCAGGCGGGAGAGGGAAGTACGAGCAGTACTTC. It translates to CSARPSGGRGKYEQYF.

This clonotype was observed at least ten times. The V and J genes are TRBV5-1 and TRBJ2-1, with D tentatively TRBD1 (5 bases). This CDR3 is 12 amino acids long. Germline CDR1 SGHRS, CDR2 YFSETQ. The V and J ends lost 5 bases and 6 bases respectively, with 9 bases between them. The CDR3 DNA follows: TGCGCCAGCAGTACGACAGTCAATGAGCAGTTCTTC. Amino acid sequence: CASSTTVNEQFF.

This clonotype was counted at least ten times. V and J are TRBV19 and TRBJ1-5; TRBD1 aligns across 10 bases. Germline values: CDR1 LNHDA, CDR2 SQIVND (reference sequence). This CDR3 region has 16 residues. Trimming took 5 bases from V and 6 from J; bases not matched to a gene: 10. As DNA, the CDR3 is TGTGCCAGTAGTTCTTGGACAGGGGGAGTGGGTCAGCCCCAGCATTTT. As protein: CASSSWTGGVGQPQHF.

This clonotype was seen ten or more times. The V call is TRBV5-6, the J call TRBJ2-7; the match to TRBD1 covers 7 bases. V shed 0 bases and J 7 bases; nucleotides not matched to a gene: 7. Germline V lookup: CDR1 SGHDT, CDR2 YYEEEE. The CDR3 is 14 residues long. The CDR3 loop is CASSLETGRGEQYF. CDR3 in DNA: TGTGCCAGCAGCTTGGAGACAGGGCGCGGGGAGCAGTACTTC.

CDR3 region: CAIRRDRNTGELFF. The CDR3 DNA reads as TGTGCCATCAGGAGGGACAGGAACACCGGGGAGCTGTTTTTT. The chain carries TRBV10-3 and TRBJ2-2, with 7 bases matching TRBD1. Losses at the gene ends were 6 bases for V and 1 base for J; bases not matched to a gene: 2. The CDR3 consists of 14 residues. Per germline, CDR1 ENHRY and CDR2 SYGVKD.

This sequence joins TRBV3-1 and TRBJ2-2; D call uncertain. Germline CDR1 LGHDT, CDR2 YNNKEL (reference sequence). This CDR3 comprises 14 residues. The germline V and J ends were trimmed by 2 bases and 4 bases, with 8 bases remaining between them. The CDR3 loop reads CASSQKGPTGELFF. The CDR3 DNA reads TGTGCCAGCAGCCAAAAAGGCCCCACCGGGGAGCTGTTTTTT.

This clonotype was found many times. The chain is built from TRBV12-3 or TRBV12-4 and TRBJ1-2; D is unresolved. This CDR3 contains 11 residues. Trimming shortened V by 3 bases and J by 8 bases, and 7 bases separated the two germline ends. The DNA for the CDR3 is TGTGCCAGCAGTTTTCGAGTCGGCTACACCTTC. This gives the protein CASSFRVGYTF.

This clonotype was recorded many times. The chain couples TRBV9 to TRBJ2-2; 7 bases line up with TRBD1. The CDR3 length is 15 residues. V trimming: 3 bases; J trimming: 3 bases; junction bases outside the gene matches: 5. Per the germline V gene, CDR1 is SGDLS and CDR2 is YYNGEE. For the CDR3, the DNA is TGTGCCAGCAGCGAAGGGGACAGCGACACCGGGGAGCTGTTTTTT. It specifies CASSEGDSDTGELFF.

Notes on this clonotype: A junction end diverges from the germline sequence, so it may reflect a read error. V usage is TRBV2 and J usage is TRBJ2-7, with D hard to call. The CDR3 spans 11 residues. Germline V gene lookup returns CDR1 SNHLY and CDR2 FYNNEI. In DNA, the CDR3 is TGTGCCAACAGTTCCCCCTACGAGCAGTACTTC. Protein product: CANSSPYEQYF. The full variable domain, rest sourced from reference TRBV2 and TRBJ2-7, is EPEVTQTPSHQVTQMGQEVILRCVPISNHLYFYWYRQILGQKVEFLVSFYNNEISEKSEIFDDQFSVERPDGSNFTLKIRSTKLEDSAMYFCANSSPYEQYFGPGTRLTVT.

Regarding this clonotype: An end of the junction differs from the germline gene, which may be a read error. This chain connects TRBV12-3 or TRBV12-4 to TRBJ2-7; D uncertain. This CDR3 comprises 11 residues. CDR3 sequence (DNA): TGTGCCAGCAGCTTATACTACGAGCAGCACTTC. This sequence encodes CASSLYYEQHF.

This clonotype appeared many times. V gene TRBV29-1 combines with J gene TRBJ2-3, with 10 bases fitting TRBD1. Looked up from germline, CDR1 is SQVTM and CDR2 is ANQGSEA. The CDR3 sequence is 13 residues long. V lost 5 bases, J lost 8 bases, and 7 bases stayed unmatched. The CDR3 DNA reads as TGCAGCGTTCTCCGGGACAGGGGAGGTACGCAGTATTTT. Protein product: CSVLRDRGGTQYF.

This clonotype was counted a single time. The V gene is TRBV19, the J gene TRBJ2-1; D perhaps matches TRBD1 (6 bases). V was cut by 4 bases and J by 8 bases, with 18 bases left in between. The CDR3 has 15 amino acids. The V gene's germline CDR1 is LNHDA and CDR2 SQIVND (reference sequence). The CDR3 loop is CASSTGDTLLDEQFF. In DNA, the CDR3 is TGTGCCAGTAGTACAGGGGACACCCTATTGGATGAGCAGTTCTTC.

The chain has TRBV15 and TRBJ1-3; D remains unclear. The germline CDR1 and CDR2 sequences are LNHNV and YYDKDF (reference sequence). V was shortened by 1 base and J by 0 bases, with 13 bases between the two germline ends. The CDR3 is 17 residues long. CDR3 nucleotide sequence: TGTGCCACCAGCAGAGGAAAGGGAGGTTACTCTGGAAACACCATATATTTT. This gives the protein CATSRGKGGYSGNTIYF.

This chain uses TRBV2 with TRBJ2-3; no clear D gene. The CDR3 extends over 15 amino acids. Germline CDR1 reads SNHLY; CDR2 reads FYNNEI. The V and J ends lost 7 bases and 0 bases respectively, with 14 bases between them. CDR3 nucleotide sequence: TGTGCCAGCACCCCGGACCTGGGTAGCACAGATACGCAGTATTTT. Translated: CASTPDLGSTDTQYF.

The table lists this clonotype with many counts. The chain uses TRBV3-1 and TRBJ1-2; a possible D gene is TRBD1 (5 bases). V lost 2 bases and J 7 bases, leaving 14 bases between the germline ends. This CDR3 spans 14 amino acids. Per germline, CDR1 LGHDT and CDR2 YNNKEL (reference sequence). CDR3 sequence (DNA): TGTGCCAGCAGCCAAACTCAGGGAAGCGGTGGCTACACCTTC. It specifies CASSQTQGSGGYTF.

This clonotype occurred many times. The CDR3 DNA follows: TGTGCCAGCAGCCAGGGAGAAGACGAATATGGCTACACCTTC. It codes for CASSQGEDEYGYTF. The V and J genes are TRBV4-2 and TRBJ1-2; D is uncertain. V was trimmed by 3 bases and J by 5 bases, leaving 13 bases between them. The CDR3 runs 14 residues. Looked up from germline, CDR1 is LGHNA and CDR2 is YNFKEQ.

This chain links TRBV19 with TRBJ2-5, with 7 nucleotides matching TRBD1. Germline-derived CDR1 and CDR2 are LNHDA and SQIVND (reference sequence). This CDR3 is 15 amino acids long. After removal of 5 bases from V and 2 bases from J, the junction contained 8 bases not matched to a gene. CDR3 sequence: CASSPRQGQQETQYF. Here the CDR3 DNA reads TGTGCCAGTAGTCCAAGACAGGGTCAACAAGAGACCCAGTACTTC.

The chain couples TRBV29-1 to TRBJ2-4; D remains unclear. This CDR3 is 15 amino acids long. Deletions cut 4 bases from V and 0 bases from J, with 13 bases between. Per germline, CDR1 SQVTM and CDR2 ANQGSEA. The CDR3 coding sequence is TGCAGCGTTGTGGACGGGCTACTAGCCAAAAACATTCAGTACTTC. Its translation is CSVVDGLLAKNIQYF. Complete variable domain (other parts from reference TRBV29-1 and TRBJ2-4): SAVISQKPSRDICQRGTSLTIQCQVDSQVTMMFWYRQQPGQSLTLIATANQGSEATYESGFVIDKFPISRPNLTFSTLTVSNMSPEDSSIYLCSVVDGLLAKNIQYFGAGTRLSVL.